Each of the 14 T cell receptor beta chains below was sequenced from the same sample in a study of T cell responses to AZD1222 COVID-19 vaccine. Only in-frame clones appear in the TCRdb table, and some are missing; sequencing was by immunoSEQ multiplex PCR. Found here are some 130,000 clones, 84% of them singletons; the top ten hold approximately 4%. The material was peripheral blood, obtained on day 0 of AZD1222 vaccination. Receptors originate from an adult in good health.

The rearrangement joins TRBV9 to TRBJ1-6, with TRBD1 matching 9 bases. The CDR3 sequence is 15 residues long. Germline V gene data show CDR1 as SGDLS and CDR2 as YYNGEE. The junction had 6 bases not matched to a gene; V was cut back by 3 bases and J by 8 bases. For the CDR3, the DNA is TGTGCCAGCAGCGCTCGGGACAGGGCCTATTCACCCCTCCACTTT. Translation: CASSARDRAYSPLHF. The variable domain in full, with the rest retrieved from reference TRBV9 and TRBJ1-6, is DSGVTQTPKHLITATGQRVTLRCSPRSGDLSVYWYQQSLDQGLQFLIQYYNGEERAKGNILERFSAQQFPDLHSELNLSSLELGDSALYFCASSARDRAYSPLHFGNGTRLTVT.

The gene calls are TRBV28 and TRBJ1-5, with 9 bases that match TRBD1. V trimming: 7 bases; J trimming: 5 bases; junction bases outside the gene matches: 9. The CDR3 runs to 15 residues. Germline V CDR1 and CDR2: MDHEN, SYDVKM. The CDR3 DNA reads TGTGCCAGCACCTTAGGACAGGGGATTTATCAGCCCCAGCATTTT. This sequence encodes CASTLGQGIYQPQHF.

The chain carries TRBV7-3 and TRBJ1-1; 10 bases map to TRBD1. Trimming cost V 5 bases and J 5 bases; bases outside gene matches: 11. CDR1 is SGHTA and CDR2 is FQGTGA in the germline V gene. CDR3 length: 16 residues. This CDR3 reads CASSPSMTGGETEAFF. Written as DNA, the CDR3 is TGTGCCAGCAGCCCCTCAATGACAGGGGGCGAAACTGAAGCTTTCTTT.

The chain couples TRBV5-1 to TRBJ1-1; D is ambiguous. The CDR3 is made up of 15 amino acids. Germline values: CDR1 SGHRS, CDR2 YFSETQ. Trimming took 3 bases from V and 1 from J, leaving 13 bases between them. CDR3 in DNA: TGCGCCAGCAGCTCCCGGGGTTCCACGAACACTGAAGCTTTCTTT. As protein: CASSSRGSTNTEAFF.

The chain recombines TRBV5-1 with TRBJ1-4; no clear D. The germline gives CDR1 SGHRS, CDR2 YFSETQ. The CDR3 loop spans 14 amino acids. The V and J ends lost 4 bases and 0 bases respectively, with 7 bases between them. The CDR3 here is CASSVQTTNEKLFF. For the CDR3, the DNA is TGCGCCAGCAGCGTCCAAACAACTAATGAAAAACTGTTTTTT.

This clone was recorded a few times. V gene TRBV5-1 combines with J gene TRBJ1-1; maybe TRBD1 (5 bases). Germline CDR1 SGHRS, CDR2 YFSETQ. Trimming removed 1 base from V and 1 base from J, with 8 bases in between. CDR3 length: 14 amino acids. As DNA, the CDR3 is TGCGCCAGCAGCTTGAATGGGGGGAACACTGAAGCTTTCTTT. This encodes CASSLNGGNTEAFF.

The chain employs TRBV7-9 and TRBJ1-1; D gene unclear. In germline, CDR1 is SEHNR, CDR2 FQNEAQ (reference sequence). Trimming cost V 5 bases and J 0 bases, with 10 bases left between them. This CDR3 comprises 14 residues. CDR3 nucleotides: TGTGCCAGCAGCCTACAACAGATGAACACTGAAGCTTTCTTT. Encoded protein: CASSLQQMNTEAFF.

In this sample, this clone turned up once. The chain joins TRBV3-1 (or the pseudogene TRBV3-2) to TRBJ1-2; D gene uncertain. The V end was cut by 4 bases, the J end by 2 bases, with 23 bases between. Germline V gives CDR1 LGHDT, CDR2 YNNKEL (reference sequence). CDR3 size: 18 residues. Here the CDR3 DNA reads TGTGCCAGCAGCCCCCACCCCGGGCAGGTCTCAACAAACTATGGCTACACCTTC. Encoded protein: CASSPHPGQVSTNYGYTF.

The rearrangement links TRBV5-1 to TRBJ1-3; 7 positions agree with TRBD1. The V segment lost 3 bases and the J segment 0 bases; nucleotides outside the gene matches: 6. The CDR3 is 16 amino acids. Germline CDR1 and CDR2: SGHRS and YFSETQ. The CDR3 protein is CASSSSDRASGNTIYF. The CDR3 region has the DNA TGCGCCAGCAGCTCCAGCGACAGGGCCTCTGGAAACACCATATATTTT.

The CDR3 bases are TGTGCCAGCAGCTTCTCCTCGGGGGCGCCGAATCAGCCCCAGCATTTT. It yields the protein CASSFSSGAPNQPQHF. This chain links TRBV7-9 with TRBJ1-5, with a tentative D call TRBD1 (6 bases). The germline CDR1 and CDR2 sequences are SEHNR and FQNEAQ (reference sequence). The CDR3 consists of 16 residues. V was cut by 3 bases and J by 4 bases, with 16 bases left in between.

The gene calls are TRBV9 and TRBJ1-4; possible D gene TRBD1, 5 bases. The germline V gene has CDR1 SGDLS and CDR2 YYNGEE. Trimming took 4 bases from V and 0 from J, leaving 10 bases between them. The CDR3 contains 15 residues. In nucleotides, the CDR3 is TGTGCCAGCAGCCCGGACACAACAACTAATGAAAAACTGTTTTTT. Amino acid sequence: CASSPDTTTNEKLFF.

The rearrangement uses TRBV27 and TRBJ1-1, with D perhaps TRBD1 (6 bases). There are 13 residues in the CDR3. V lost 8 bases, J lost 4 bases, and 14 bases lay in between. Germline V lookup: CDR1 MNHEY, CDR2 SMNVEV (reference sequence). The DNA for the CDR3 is TGTGCCAGCTGTACAGGGTCGGGCACTGAAGCTTTCTTT. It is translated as CASCTGSGTEAFF.

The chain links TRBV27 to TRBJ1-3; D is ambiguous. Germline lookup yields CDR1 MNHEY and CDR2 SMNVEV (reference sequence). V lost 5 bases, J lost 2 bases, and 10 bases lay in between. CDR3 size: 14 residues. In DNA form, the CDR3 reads TGTGCCAGCAGTGCAGGAGGGCCTGGAAACACCATATATTTT. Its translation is CASSAGGPGNTIYF.

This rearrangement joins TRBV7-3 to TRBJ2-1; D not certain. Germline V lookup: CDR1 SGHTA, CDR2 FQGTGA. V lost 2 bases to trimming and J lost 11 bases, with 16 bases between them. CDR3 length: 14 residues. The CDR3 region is CASSLDPAPSQQFF. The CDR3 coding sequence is TGTGCCAGCAGCTTAGACCCTGCCCCATCCCAGCAGTTCTTC.